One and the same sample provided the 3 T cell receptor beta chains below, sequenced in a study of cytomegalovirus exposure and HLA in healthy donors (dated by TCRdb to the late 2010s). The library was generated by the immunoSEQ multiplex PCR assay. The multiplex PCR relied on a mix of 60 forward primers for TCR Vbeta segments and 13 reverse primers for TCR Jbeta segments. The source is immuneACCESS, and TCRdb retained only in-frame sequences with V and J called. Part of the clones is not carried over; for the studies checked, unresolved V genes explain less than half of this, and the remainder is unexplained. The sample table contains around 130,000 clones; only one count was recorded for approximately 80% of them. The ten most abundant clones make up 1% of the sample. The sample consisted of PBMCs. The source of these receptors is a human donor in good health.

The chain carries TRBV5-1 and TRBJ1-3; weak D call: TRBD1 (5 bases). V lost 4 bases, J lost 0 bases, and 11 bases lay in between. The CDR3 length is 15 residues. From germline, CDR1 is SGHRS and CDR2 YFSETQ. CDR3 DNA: TGCGCCAGCAGCGCGGACACGAGCTCTGGAAACACCATATATTTT. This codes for CASSADTSSGNTIYF.

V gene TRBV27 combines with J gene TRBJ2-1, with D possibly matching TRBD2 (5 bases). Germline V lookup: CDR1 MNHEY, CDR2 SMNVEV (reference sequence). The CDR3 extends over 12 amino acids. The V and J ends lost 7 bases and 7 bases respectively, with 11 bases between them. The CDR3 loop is CASNEGGNEQFF. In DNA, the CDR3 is TGTGCCAGCAACGAGGGCGGGAATGAGCAGTTCTTC.

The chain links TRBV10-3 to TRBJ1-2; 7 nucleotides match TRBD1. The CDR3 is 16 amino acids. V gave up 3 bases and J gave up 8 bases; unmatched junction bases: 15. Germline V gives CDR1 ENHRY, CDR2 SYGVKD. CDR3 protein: CAISDNRGSGSDGYTF. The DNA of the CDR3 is TGTGCCATCAGTGACAACAGGGGTTCGGGGTCGGACGGCTACACCTTC.